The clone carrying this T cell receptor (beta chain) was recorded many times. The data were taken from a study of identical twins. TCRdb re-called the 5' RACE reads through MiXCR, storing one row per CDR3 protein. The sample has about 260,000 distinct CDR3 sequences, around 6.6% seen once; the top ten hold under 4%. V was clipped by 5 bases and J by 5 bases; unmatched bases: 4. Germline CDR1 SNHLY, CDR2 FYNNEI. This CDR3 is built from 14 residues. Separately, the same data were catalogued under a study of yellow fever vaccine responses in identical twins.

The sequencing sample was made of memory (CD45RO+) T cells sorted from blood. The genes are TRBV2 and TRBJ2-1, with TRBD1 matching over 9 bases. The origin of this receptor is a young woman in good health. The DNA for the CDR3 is TGTGCCAGCAGTACGGGACAGGGCAACAATGAGCAGTTCTTC. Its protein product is CASSTGQGNNEQFF. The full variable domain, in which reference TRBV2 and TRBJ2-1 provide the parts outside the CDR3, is EPEVTQTPSHQVTQMGQEVILRCVPISNHLYFYWYRQILGQKVEFLVSFYNNEISEKSEIFDDQFSVERPDGSNFTLKIRSTKLEDSAMYFCASSTGQGNNEQFFGPGTRLTVL.